The rows below give T cell receptor beta chains drawn from one sample of a study of cytomegalovirus exposure and HLA in healthy donors. Using immunoSEQ multiplex PCR, the repertoire was profiled, and TCRdb retains in-frame clones only, with some absent. The table lists fewer than 150,000 clones, around 88% of them singletons. The sequenced sample was PBMCs. The receptors come from a man between 18 and 29 years old in good health and CMV-seronegative. Each CDR3 is given with its conserved first and last residue. Each record gives: clone size, V gene, D gene, J gene, CDR3 protein, CDR3 DNA. The D gene is left open where the match is weak. Only some rows state a clone size, as once, few, many or a class for expanded clones.

>-|TRBV7-2|-|TRBJ2-1
CASSLNLVGGEQFF
TGTGCCAGCAGCCTGAACTTAGTCGGCGGGGAGCAGTTCTTC
>once|TRBV5-1|-|TRBJ2-1
CASSLAVGPLDEQFF
TGCGCCAGCAGCTTGGCCGTTGGGCCCTTGGATGAGCAGTTCTTC
>-|TRBV2|-|TRBJ2-3
CASLERVSADTQYF
TGTGCCAGCCTCGAGCGGGTTTCGGCAGATACGCAGTATTTT
>-|TRBV30|-|TRBJ2-3
CAWISRGGSTDTQYF
TGTGCCTGGATCTCCCGTGGGGGGAGCACAGATACGCAGTATTTT
>few|TRBV11-2|-|TRBJ2-1
CASSRLRSGNEQFF
TGTGCCAGCAGCCGACTACGATCCGGCAATGAGCAGTTCTTC
>-|TRBV10-2|TRBD2|TRBJ2-7
CASSGASGRSEQYF
TGCGCCAGCAGTGGTGCTAGCGGGAGATCCGAGCAGTACTTC
>-|TRBV9|TRBD1|TRBJ1-4
CASSVMDFQGVATNEKLFF
TGTGCCAGCAGCGTAATGGACTTCCAGGGGGTCGCAACTAATGAAAAACTGTTTTTT
>-|TRBV5-1|-|TRBJ1-5
CASSLGDNSNQPQHF
TGCGCCAGCAGCTTGGGAGACAATAGCAATCAGCCCCAGCATTTT
>-|TRBV28|-|TRBJ1-5
CASFIGGDNQPQHF
TGTGCCAGCTTTATTGGAGGGGACAATCAGCCCCAGCATTTT
>-|TRBV9|TRBD2|TRBJ2-2
CASRTGGGPGDTGELFF
TGTGCCAGCAGGACGGGAGGCGGGCCGGGGGACACCGGGGAGCTGTTTTTT
>-|TRBV30|TRBD1|TRBJ2-4
CAWDRGQGKNIQYF
TGTGCCTGGGACAGGGGGCAAGGCAAAAACATTCAGTACTTC
>-|TRBV10-1|-|TRBJ2-1
CASSESASVNNEQFF
TGCGCCAGCAGTGAGTCGGCTAGCGTGAACAATGAGCAGTTCTTC
>few|TRBV27|-|TRBJ2-6
CASSLRPGRPSGANVLTF
TGTGCCAGCAGTTTACGTCCGGGGAGACCCTCTGGGGCCAACGTCCTGACTTTC
>-|TRBV10-3|-|TRBJ2-7
CAIRRDSTYEQYF
TGTGCCATCAGGCGGGACAGCACCTACGAGCAGTACTTC
>-|TRBV29-1|TRBD1|TRBJ2-7
CSVEGTNRGSYEQYF
TGCAGCGTTGAAGGAACCAACAGGGGCTCCTACGAGCAGTACTTC
>-|TRBV30|TRBD2|TRBJ2-3
CAWSAKGSLAGGADTQYF
TGTGCCTGGAGTGCCAAGGGCTCACTAGCGGGGGGTGCAGATACGCAGTATTTT
>-|TRBV6-6|-|TRBJ2-7
CASSYLVGLTYEQYF
TGTGCCAGCAGTTACTTGGTCGGACTCACCTACGAGCAGTACTTC
>-|TRBV5-4|TRBD1|TRBJ1-1
CASSWQGDTEAFF
TGTGCCAGCAGCTGGCAGGGGGACACTGAAGCTTTCTTT
>-|TRBV7-9|TRBD1|TRBJ1-1
CASSLGDRRF
TGTGCCAGCAGCTTAGGGGACAGGAGGTTT
>once|TRBV9|TRBD1|TRBJ1-2
CASSVALGGGYGYTF
TGTGCCAGCAGCGTAGCTCTAGGGGGCGGCTATGGCTACACCTTC
>few|TRBV7-9|-|TRBJ2-2
CASSSSDRRNTGELFF
TGTGCCAGCAGCTCGTCCGACAGGAGAAACACCGGGGAGCTGTTTTTT
>few|TRBV5-3|TRBD1|TRBJ2-7
CARSDRGYEQYF
TGTGCCAGAAGTGACAGGGGGTACGAGCAGTACTTC
>once|TRBV19|TRBD2|TRBJ2-1
CASSIAGGPYNEQFF
TGTGCCAGTAGTATAGCGGGAGGGCCCTACAATGAGCAGTTCTTC
>-|TRBV7-2|-|TRBJ1-3
CASSLGRVSGNTIYF
TGTGCCAGCAGCTTAGGCAGGGTCTCTGGAAACACCATATATTTT
>-|TRBV5-4|-|TRBJ2-1
CATSTHAVYNEQFF
TGTGCCACCAGCACCCATGCGGTTTACAATGAGCAGTTCTTC
>few|TRBV11-2|TRBD1|TRBJ2-7
CASSNGQGVLYEQYF
TGTGCCAGCAGCAACGGACAGGGGGTCTTGTACGAGCAGTACTTC
>-|TRBV7-6|-|TRBJ2-1
CASSLAVLAHGTDNEQFF
TGTGCCAGCAGCTTAGCAGTCCTAGCCCACGGCACTGACAATGAGCAGTTCTTC
>-|TRBV5-4|-|TRBJ2-7
CASSFRLDSYEQYF
TGTGCCAGCAGCTTTAGGCTAGATTCCTACGAGCAGTACTTC
>-|TRBV19|-|TRBJ2-1
CASSPRWNEQFF
TGTGCCAGTAGCCCTCGGTGGAATGAGCAGTTCTTC
>-|TRBV5-4|TRBD1|TRBJ2-7
CASSPTGGPGYEQYF
TGTGCCAGCAGCCCGACAGGGGGCCCAGGTTACGAGCAGTACTTC
>-|TRBV25-1|-|TRBJ1-5
CASGVGNQPQHF
TGTGCCAGCGGTGTAGGCAATCAGCCCCAGCATTTT
>-|TRBV7-6|-|TRBJ1-2
CASSPEAMSNYGYTF
TGTGCCAGCAGCCCGGAAGCGATGAGCAACTATGGCTACACCTTC
>-|TRBV9|-|TRBJ2-2
CASSGRPGGELFF
TGTGCCAGCAGCGGCCGTCCGGGCGGGGAGCTGTTTTTT
>-|TRBV27|TRBD1|TRBJ1-5
CASSSPRDRGTRSVWPQHF
TGTGCCAGCAGTTCCCCCCGGGACAGGGGCACGCGATCGGTGTGGCCTCAGCATTTT
>once|TRBV6-5|TRBD1|TRBJ2-7
CASSKGQGGRYEQYF
TGTGCCAGCAGTAAGGGACAGGGGGGCCGCTACGAGCAGTACTTC
>-|TRBV27|-|TRBJ2-3
CASTALLTGGTDTQYF
TGTGCCAGCACCGCCTTGTTGACAGGCGGCACAGATACGCAGTATTTT
>-|TRBV15|-|TRBJ2-1
CATSRDGVGKFF
TGTGCCACCAGCAGAGATGGCGTCGGGAAGTTCTTC
>-|TRBV30|TRBD1|TRBJ1-4
CAWDRGAREKLFF
TGTGCCTGGGACAGGGGCGCAAGGGAAAAACTGTTTTTT
>-|TRBV7-2|-|TRBJ1-6
CASSPQGNNSPLHF
TGTGCCAGCAGCCCGCAGGGGAATAATTCACCCCTCCACTTT
>-|TRBV9|-|TRBJ2-7
CASSVATSGYEQYF
TGTGCCAGCAGCGTAGCTACTTCGGGTTACGAGCAGTACTTC
>few|TRBV14|-|TRBJ1-3
CASSQGGGTGNTIYF
TGTGCCAGCAGCCAAGGGGGGGGAACTGGAAACACCATATATTTT
>-|TRBV27|TRBD1|TRBJ2-5
CASSSRSRTGPETQYF
TGTGCCAGCAGTTCACGGAGTCGGACAGGGCCAGAGACCCAGTACTTC
>-|TRBV27|-|TRBJ1-1
CASRLRGGGTEAFF
TGTGCCAGCAGGCTCAGGGGAGGGGGCACTGAAGCTTTCTTT
>few|TRBV4-1|-|TRBJ2-7
CASSQALKAGGQYF
TGCGCCAGCAGCCAAGCACTAAAGGCCGGCGGACAGTACTTC